These 5 T cell receptor beta chains were sequenced from one sample in a study of shared clonotypes between healthy human individuals. Terminally differentiated effector memory CD45RA+ cells were left out of the naive CD8 fraction, which was CD45RO-negative and positively selected for CCR7. Profiling relied on immunoSEQ multiplex PCR, and the TCRdb table lists in-frame clones only, not all of them. Here the sample spans some 600,000 clones, around 96% being singletons. Sequencing input: naive CD8+ T cells sorted from blood. These receptors originate from a woman younger than 45 in good health.

The J gene is TRBJ1-1, the V gene TRBV19; D is uncertain. Germline assignment: CDR1 LNHDA and CDR2 SQIVND (reference sequence). V was pared by 3 bases and J by 6 bases, with 8 bases between. The length of the CDR3 is 12 residues. As DNA, the CDR3 is TGTGCCAGTAGTATGGAAAGGCCTGAAGCTTTCTTT. This codes for CASSMERPEAFF. The full variable domain, rest sourced from reference TRBV19 and TRBJ1-1, is DGGITQSPKYLFRKEGQNVTLSCEQNLNHDAMYWYRQDPGQGLRLIYYSQIVNDFQKGDIAEGYSVSREKKESFPLTVTSAQKNPTAFYLCASSMERPEAFFGQGTRLTVV.

A note on this clone: The sample has other DNA sequences that encode this CDR3 too. This chain connects TRBV6-1 to TRBJ2-1; maybe TRBD2 (5 bases). Germline loops: CDR1 MNHNS, CDR2 SASEGT. Trimming removed 4 bases from V and 7 bases from J, with 5 bases in between. This CDR3 region has 11 residues. The CDR3 region is CASSGGNEQFF. DNA of the CDR3: TGTGCCAGCAGTGGCGGGAATGAGCAGTTCTTC.

The chain uses TRBV7-9 and TRBJ2-5; no clear D. The end of the DNA fits TRBJ2-7 better, so the J call may be wrong. The CDR3 is made up of 14 amino acids. Germline lookup yields CDR1 SEHNR and CDR2 FQNEAQ (reference sequence). CDR3 protein: CASSLARTGPEQYF. The CDR3 region has the DNA TGTGCCAGCAGCTTAGCTCGGACCGGTCCCGAGCAGTACTTC.

This rearrangement joins TRBV15 to TRBJ2-2, with D perhaps matching TRBD2 (5 bases). V was cut by 3 bases and J by 5 bases, with 22 bases left in between. Germline lookup yields CDR1 LNHNV and CDR2 YYDKDF (reference sequence). CDR3 length equals 18 residues. The CDR3 reads CATSSLHIRGVRTGELFF. The DNA for the CDR3 is TGTGCCACCAGCAGCCTACATATACGGGGAGTAAGGACCGGGGAGCTGTTTTTT.

This chain joins TRBV5-5 and TRBJ1-5; 7 nucleotides align to TRBD1. Germline CDR1 and CDR2: SGHKS and YYEKEE (reference sequence). The CDR3 consists of 14 residues. J gave up 6 bases and V 1 base, and 4 bases lay outside the gene matches. The CDR3, as DNA: TGTGCCAGCAGCTTGAGACAGGGCAGTCAGCCCCAGCATTTT. Protein sequence: CASSLRQGSQPQHF.